This entry lists 20 T cell receptor beta chains sequenced from one sample in a study of PD-L1 blockade in urothelial cancer. Time point specified: peripheral blood 6 weeks after treatment start. Generated by immunoSEQ multiplex PCR, the TCRdb table keeps only in-frame clones and is missing some. The repertoire holds more than 60,000 clones, 88% seen once, with about 11% in the top ten. Sample: PBMCs, taken around atezolizumab (anti-PD-L1) treatment. The receptors were gathered from a man aged 60-69 years with urothelial cancer.

The chain is built from TRBV11-2 and TRBJ2-2, with TRBD2 matching 9 bases. From germline, CDR1 is SGHAT and CDR2 FQNNGV. This CDR3 has 15 amino acids. V gave up 5 bases and J gave up 4 bases; unmatched junction bases: 5. CDR3 coding DNA: TGTGCCAGCAGCCCTGGACTAGCGTCCACCGGGGAGCTGTTTTTT. As protein: CASSPGLASTGELFF.

The count of this clone is one. As DNA, the CDR3 is TGTGCCAGCAGTAGACAGGGTCTGGCTAATGAGCAGTTCTTC. It yields the protein CASSRQGLANEQFF. J is TRBJ2-1 and V is TRBV14, with 7 bases aligning to TRBD1. The CDR3 sequence is 14 residues long. Trimming removed 6 bases from V and 7 bases from J; junction bases left unmatched: 9. CDR1 is SGHDN, CDR2 FVKESK, per germline.

The chain links TRBV18 to TRBJ2-5; 8 positions match TRBD1. J lost 7 bases, V lost 0 bases, and 7 bases had no gene match. The CDR3 spans 15 residues. Germline CDR1 KGHSH, CDR2 LQKENI. In DNA form, the CDR3 reads TGTGCCAGCTCACCACCTGCCCAGGGGGCGGGGACCCAGTACTTC. Amino acid sequence: CASSPPAQGAGTQYF.

V is TRBV21-1 and J is TRBJ1-2. TRBV21-1 is labeled a pseudogene. The CDR3 covers 15 residues. CDR3 region: CASSKDHVANYGYTF. The CDR3 DNA follows: TGTGCCAGCAGCAAAGACCATGTAGCTAACTATGGCTACACCTTC.

The V gene is TRBV30, the J gene TRBJ1-6, with D unresolved. The germline gives CDR1 GTSNPN, CDR2 SVGIG (reference sequence). CDR3 length: 16 residues. With 3 bases removed from V and 15 bases from J, the gap between germline ends came to 27 bases. As DNA, the CDR3 is TGTGCCTGGAGGAAGATTGGTTTAAGGAAGGACTCAGGCCTCCACTTT. It translates to CAWRKIGLRKDSGLHF.

The chain is built from TRBV12-5 and TRBJ1-5; D remains ambiguous. Germline V gene data show CDR1 as LGHNT and CDR2 as FRNRAP. This CDR3 comprises 13 residues. Trimming removed 2 bases from V and 7 bases from J, with 9 bases in between. The CDR3 region has the DNA TGTGCTAGTGGTTTGAGAGCGGGCCAGCCCCAGCATTTT. Its translation is CASGLRAGQPQHF.

In DNA, the CDR3 is TGTGCCAGCAGCCTACGAGGACTAGCGGTCGGAGAGACCCAGTACTTC. Encoded protein: CASSLRGLAVGETQYF. This chain joins TRBV7-9 and TRBJ2-5, with TRBD2 matching over 10 bases. Germline V gene sequence: CDR1 SEHNR, CDR2 FQNEAQ (reference sequence). CDR3 size: 16 residues. After removal of 5 bases from V and 4 bases from J, the junction contained 10 bases not matched to a gene.

For the CDR3, the DNA is TGTGCCAGCAGCGCGGAAGACAGGGGTGGCTACACCTTC. It specifies CASSAEDRGGYTF. The chain links TRBV9 to TRBJ1-2; TRBD1 agrees at 8 bases. V trimming: 3 bases; J trimming: 7 bases; junction bases outside the gene matches: 5. The CDR3 extends over 13 amino acids. Germline CDR1 SGDLS, CDR2 YYNGEE.

Notes on this clone: At one end, the junction sequence differs from germline, possibly due to a read error. The V and J genes are TRBV7-7 and TRBJ2-5, with D unresolved. The CDR3 has 16 amino acids. Germline lookup yields CDR1 SSHAT and CDR2 FNYEAQ (reference sequence). This CDR3 reads CASSLGPATRQETQYF. CDR3 in DNA: TGTGCTAGCAGCTTAGGGCCAGCGACCCGCCAAGAGACCCAGTACTTC.

This chain joins TRBV28 and TRBJ2-2; TRBD2 aligns across 7 bases. CDR1 and CDR2 (germline): MDHEN, SYDVKM. Germline trimming cut 7 bases from V and 5 bases from J; bases unmatched to any gene: 10. This CDR3 has 15 residues. As DNA, the CDR3 is TGTGCCAGCAACCCGCCCGCCGGGAGGACCGGGGAGCTGTTTTTT. Residues: CASNPPAGRTGELFF.

The chain has TRBV30 and TRBJ2-6; 7 bases match TRBD1. The CDR3 covers 18 residues. V trimming: 0 bases; J trimming: 0 bases; junction bases outside the gene matches: 8. CDR1 and CDR2 from the germline V gene are GTSNPN and SVGIG (reference sequence). For the CDR3, the DNA is TGTGCCTGGAGTGTAGGGGGACAGTTAACCTCTGGGGCCAACGTCCTGACTTTC. This sequence encodes CAWSVGGQLTSGANVLTF.

V is TRBV12-5 and J is TRBJ2-6; no definite D call. Germline V gene lookup returns CDR1 LGHNT and CDR2 FRNRAP. V dropped 0 bases and J dropped 12 bases, with 12 bases sitting between them. The CDR3 is 14 residues long. The CDR3 sequence: CASGLVPISVVLTF. The CDR3 DNA reads TGTGCTAGTGGTTTGGTACCTATTTCGGTCGTCCTGACTTTC.

The CDR3 DNA is TGTGCCAGCAGCTTAGCGGGCCAGGGGTCCATCGACGAGCAGTACTTC. This gives the protein CASSLAGQGSIDEQYF. The chain combines TRBV7-2 with TRBJ2-7, with D possibly matching TRBD1 (6 bases). The CDR3 spans 16 residues. V was clipped by 0 bases and J by 5 bases, with 17 bases between them. Germline CDR1 and CDR2: SGHTA and FQGNSA.

The CDR3 loop is CASPPGQGFDGYTF. The DNA for the CDR3 is TGTGCCAGCCCCCCGGGACAGGGGTTCGATGGCTACACCTTC. The chain is built from TRBV2 and TRBJ1-2; 10 bases are shared with TRBD1. J was trimmed by 6 bases and V by 8 bases; bases with no gene match: 9. CDR1 SNHLY and CDR2 FYNNEI come from the germline V gene. This CDR3 spans 14 amino acids.

The rearrangement uses TRBV6-6 and TRBJ2-3; 9 bases agree with TRBD2. Germline V CDR1 and CDR2: MNHNY, SVGAGI (reference sequence). Trimming took 6 bases from V and 0 from J; bases not matched to a gene: 7. This CDR3 comprises 16 residues. The CDR3 reads CASRSASGKSTDTQYF. The CDR3 nucleotides read TGTGCCAGCAGGTCGGCTAGCGGGAAGAGCACAGATACGCAGTATTTT.

The rearrangement uses TRBV27 and TRBJ2-1, with D tentatively TRBD2 (5 bases). With 10 bases removed from V and 6 bases from J, the gap between germline ends came to 16 bases. The germline V gene encodes CDR1 MNHEY and CDR2 SMNVEV (reference sequence). CDR3 length: 13 residues. CDR3 DNA sequence: TGTGCCACCTCCCTGGACTCGGGCAATGAGCAGTTCTTC. Translated, it gives CATSLDSGNEQFF.

The chain employs TRBV27 and TRBJ2-1; possibly TRBD1 for D (6 bases). The germline CDR1 and CDR2 sequences are MNHEY and SMNVEV (reference sequence). The CDR3 has 15 amino acids. Trimming shortened V by 6 bases and J by 5 bases, and 17 bases separated the two germline ends. CDR3 residues: CASRSGTGWNNEQFF. The CDR3 nucleotides read TGTGCCAGCAGATCCGGAACAGGGTGGAACAATGAGCAGTTCTTC.

The CDR3 coding sequence is TGCGCCAGCAGCCAACCCCAACTACAGGGCCGGACTGAAGCTTTCTTT. Encoded protein: CASSQPQLQGRTEAFF. V and J are TRBV4-1 and TRBJ1-1; TRBD1 is a possible D gene (6 bases). Germline-derived CDR1 and CDR2 are MGHRA and YSYEKL. Deletions cut 2 bases from V and 5 bases from J, with 18 bases between. CDR3 length equals 16 residues.

The chain employs TRBV6-5 and TRBJ1-2, with D unresolved. Germline loops: CDR1 MNHEY, CDR2 SVGAGI. The V end was cut by 4 bases, the J end by 7 bases, with 16 bases between. This CDR3 contains 14 residues. The CDR3 region has the DNA TGTGCCAGCAGTTCCCCGGTATCATCCGGTGGCTACACCTTC. Translated, it gives CASSSPVSSGGYTF.

The genes are TRBV27 and TRBJ2-7; 13 nucleotides line up with TRBD2. V was clipped by 5 bases and J by 4 bases; unmatched bases: 14. The germline V gene encodes CDR1 MNHEY and CDR2 SMNVEV (reference sequence). The CDR3 runs to 18 residues. For the CDR3, the DNA is TGTGCCAGCAGTACAACCCGGGGGACTAGCGGGATTTTGTACGAGCAGTACTTC. Translating gives CASSTTRGTSGILYEQYF.